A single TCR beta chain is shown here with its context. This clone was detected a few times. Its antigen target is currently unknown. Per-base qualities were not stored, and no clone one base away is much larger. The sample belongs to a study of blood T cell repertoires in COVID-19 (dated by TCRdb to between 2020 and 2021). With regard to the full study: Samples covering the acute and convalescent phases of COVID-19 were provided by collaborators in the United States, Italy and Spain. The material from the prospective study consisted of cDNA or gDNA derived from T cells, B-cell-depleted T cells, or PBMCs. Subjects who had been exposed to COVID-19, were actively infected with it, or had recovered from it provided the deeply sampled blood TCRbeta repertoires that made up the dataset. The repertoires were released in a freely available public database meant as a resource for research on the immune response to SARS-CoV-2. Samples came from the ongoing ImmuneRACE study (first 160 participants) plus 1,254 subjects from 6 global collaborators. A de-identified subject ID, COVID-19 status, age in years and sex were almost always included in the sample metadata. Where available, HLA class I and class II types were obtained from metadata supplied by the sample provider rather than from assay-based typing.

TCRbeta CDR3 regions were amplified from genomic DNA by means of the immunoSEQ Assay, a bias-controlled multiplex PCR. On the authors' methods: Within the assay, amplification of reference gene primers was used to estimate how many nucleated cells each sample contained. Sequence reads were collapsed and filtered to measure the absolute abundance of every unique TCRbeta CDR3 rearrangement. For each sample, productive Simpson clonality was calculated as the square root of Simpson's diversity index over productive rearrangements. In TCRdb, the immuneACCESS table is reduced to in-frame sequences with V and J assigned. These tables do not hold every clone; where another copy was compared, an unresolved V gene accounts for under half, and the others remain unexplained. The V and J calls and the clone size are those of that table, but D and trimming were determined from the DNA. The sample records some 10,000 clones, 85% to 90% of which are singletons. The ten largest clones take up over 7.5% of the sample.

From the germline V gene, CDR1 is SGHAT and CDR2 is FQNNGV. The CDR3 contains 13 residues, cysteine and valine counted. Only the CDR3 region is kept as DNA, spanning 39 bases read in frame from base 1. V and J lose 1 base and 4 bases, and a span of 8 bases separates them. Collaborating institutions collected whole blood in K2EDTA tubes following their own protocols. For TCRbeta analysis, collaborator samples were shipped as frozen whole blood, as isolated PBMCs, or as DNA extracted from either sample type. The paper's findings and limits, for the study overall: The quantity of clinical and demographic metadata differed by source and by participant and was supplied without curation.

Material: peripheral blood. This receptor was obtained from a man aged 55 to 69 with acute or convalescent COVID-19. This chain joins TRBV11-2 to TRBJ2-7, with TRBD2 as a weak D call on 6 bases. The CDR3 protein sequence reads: CASSLAGEYEQYV. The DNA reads TGTGCCAGCAGCTTAGCGGGGGAGTACGAGCAGTACGTC.